This T cell receptor beta chain was retrieved from a study of blood T cell repertoires in COVID-19. About the research overall: Samples of COVID-19 (acute and convalescent) were obtained from the United States, Italy and Spain.

Original methodology: Quantification of nucleated cells was approximated via reference gene primer amplification. Assay: immunoSEQ multiplex PCR; the TCRdb copy retains only in-frame clones and omits some. V, J and clone size are taken as reported in that table, and D and trimming were inferred from the DNA itself. The sample has around 60,000 clones; approximately 86% are singletons. Trimming stripped 8 bases from V and 8 bases from J, with 24 bases between. CDR3 length: 16 amino acids. Germline assignment: CDR1 SNHLY and CDR2 FYNNEI. The chain couples TRBV2 to TRBJ1-4; possible D gene TRBD1, 6 bases. This receptor was obtained from a man in his fifties with active COVID-19. Sequencing was done on a sample of peripheral blood. The CDR3 loop reads CASGRGRGGPGEKLFF. The CDR3 DNA reads TGTGCCAGCGGACGGGGGCGCGGGGGCCCGGGGGAAAAACTGTTTTTT.